Listed below are T cell receptor beta chains from one sample, sequenced in a study of spatial heterogeneity in lung cancer. TCRdb re-called the 5' RACE reads with MiXCR, one entry per CDR3 protein. This table has around 41,000 distinct CDR3 sequences, under 25% appearing once. The material was PBMCs, obtained at follow-up. The receptors derive from a female donor with early-stage non-small cell lung cancer. The CDR3 runs from the conserved cysteine through the conserved F or W. A D gene is named only where the DNA matches it firmly. The listing skips clone size in some rows; elsewhere it reads once, few, many or a size class.

clone size,J gene,V gene,D gene,CDR3 protein,CDR3 DNA
-,TRBJ2-2,TRBV6-1,-,CASSDLSVTGELFF,TGTGCCAGCAGTGATTTGAGCGTCACCGGGGAGCTGTTTTTT
many,TRBJ2-7,TRBV3-1,-,CASSQGGGIQQYF,TGTGCCAGCAGCCAAGGGGGCGGGATCCAGCAGTACTTC
few,TRBJ2-5,TRBV19,TRBD2,CASSIGRLAGETQYF,TGTGCCAGTAGTATAGGCCGACTAGCTGGGGAGACCCAGTACTTC
few,TRBJ2-1,TRBV7-2,-,CASSQSEGIRQFF,TGTGCCAGCAGCCAATCGGAGGGTATCCGGCAGTTCTTC
-,TRBJ1-2,TRBV4-1,-,CASSQESKEYYGYTF,TGCGCCAGCAGCCAAGAATCAAAGGAATACTATGGCTACACCTTC
-,TRBJ2-2,TRBV3-1,TRBD2,CASSQELAANTGELFF,TGTGCCAGCAGCCAAGAACTAGCGGCGAACACCGGGGAGCTGTTTTTT
-,TRBJ2-6,TRBV7-2,TRBD2,CASSFGGRLGANVLTF,TGTGCCAGCAGCTTTGGCGGGAGGCTTGGGGCCAACGTCCTGACTTTC
-,TRBJ1-5,TRBV7-2,-,CASSFRRNQPQHF,TGTGCCAGCAGCTTCAGGCGGAACCAGCCCCAGCATTTT
-,TRBJ2-2,TRBV27,TRBD2,CATRAGGHNGELFF,TGTGCCACCCGAGCGGGAGGGCACAACGGGGAGCTGTTTTTT
-,TRBJ2-1,TRBV4-1,TRBD2,CASSQGPGLKSF,TGCGCCAGCAGCCAAGGGCCGGGACTAAAAAGCTTC
many,TRBJ2-3,TRBV20-1,-,CSAKGLGGQYF,TGCAGTGCTAAAGGACTCGGAGGGCAGTATTTT
many,TRBJ2-7,TRBV20-1,-,CSATPPRRLGMFEQYF,TGCAGTGCTACCCCCCCCCGCCGCCTAGGTATGTTTGAGCAGTACTTC
few,TRBJ2-2,TRBV19,TRBD2,CASSTPSGSGTGELFF,TGTGCCAGTAGTACCCCTAGCGGGTCTGGTACCGGGGAGCTGTTTTTT
few,TRBJ2-1,TRBV24-1,TRBD2,CATSDPTLAGGRNEQFF,TGTGCCACCAGTGATCCTACTCTAGCGGGGGGGCGGAATGAGCAGTTCTTC
-,TRBJ1-1,TRBV10-3,TRBD1,CATTGTGRNTEAFF,TGTGCCACTACCGGGACAGGGAGGAACACTGAAGCTTTCTTT
many,TRBJ1-6,TRBV30,TRBD1,CAWSRQGGSPLHF,TGTGCCTGGAGTCGACAGGGAGGATCACCCCTCCACTTT
many,TRBJ1-1,TRBV18,-,CASSPSDGNTEAFF,TGTGCCAGCTCACCTTCGGACGGGAACACTGAAGCTTTCTTT
-,TRBJ2-7,TRBV7-6,TRBD1,CASSQGVVTGTYEQYF,TGTGCCAGCAGCCAAGGGGTGGTGACAGGGACCTACGAGCAGTACTTC
many,TRBJ2-1,TRBV11-2,-,CASSSLRGSYNEQFF,TGTGCCAGCAGCTCTCTCAGGGGAAGTTACAATGAGCAGTTCTTC
few,TRBJ1-6,TRBV12-3/TRBV12-4,TRBD1,CASSPGTGVTSPLHF,TGTGCCAGCAGTCCGGGGACAGGGGTTACTTCACCCCTCCACTTT
few,TRBJ2-5,TRBV12-3/TRBV12-4,-,CASRLRYQETQYF,TGTGCCAGCAGACTCAGGTACCAAGAGACCCAGTACTTC
few,TRBJ2-1,TRBV7-8,TRBD1,CASVGQGANNEQFF,TGTGCCAGCGTGGGACAGGGGGCTAACAATGAGCAGTTCTTC
many,TRBJ2-3,TRBV18,TRBD1,CASSPGQTRTDTQYF,TGTGCCAGCTCGCCGGGACAGACGCGCACAGATACGCAGTATTTT
-,TRBJ2-7,TRBV18,TRBD1,CASSPGTGVGRYEQYF,TGTGCCAGCTCTCCCGGGACAGGGGTTGGTCGGTACGAGCAGTACTTC
few,TRBJ1-1,TRBV30,-,CAWSSTVSFRTGTEAFF,TGTGCCTGGAGTAGTACCGTCAGCTTCAGAACAGGTACTGAAGCTTTCTTT
-,TRBJ2-7,TRBV9,TRBD2,CASSLGLAGDYEQYF,TGTGCCAGCAGCCTCGGACTAGCGGGGGACTACGAGCAGTACTTC
few,TRBJ2-1,TRBV6-5,TRBD2,CASRGLAGIGEQFF,TGTGCCAGCAGAGGACTAGCGGGTATAGGTGAGCAGTTCTTC
many,TRBJ1-6,TRBV13,TRBD1,CASSLDRGLNSPLHF,TGTGCCAGCAGCTTAGACAGGGGGCTGAATTCACCCCTCCACTTT
-,TRBJ2-1,TRBV7-7,-,CASTRTVVDNEQFF,TGTGCTAGCACCCGGACAGTGGTCGACAATGAGCAGTTCTTC
many,TRBJ2-7,TRBV11-2,-,CASSLAYSEQYF,TGTGCCAGCAGCTTAGCTTACTCGGAGCAGTACTTC
few,TRBJ2-7,TRBV2,TRBD1,CASRDRGDEQYF,TGTGCCAGCAGAGACAGGGGAGACGAGCAGTACTTC
many,TRBJ2-5,TRBV7-2,TRBD2,CASSFSAGGETQYF,TGTGCCAGCAGCTTTTCTGCCGGGGGGGAGACCCAGTACTTC
-,TRBJ2-5,TRBV20-1,-,CSAGHPETQHF,TGCAGTGCCGGTCACCCAGAGACCCAGCACTTC
few,TRBJ1-5,TRBV7-2,TRBD1,CASSFQQGRGQPQHF,TGTGCCAGCAGCTTTCAACAGGGGAGGGGGCAGCCCCAGCATTTT
few,TRBJ2-3,TRBV20-1,-,CSALRTVTDTQYF,TGCAGTGCGTTGCGGACAGTCACAGATACGCAGTATTTT
many,TRBJ2-5,TRBV30,-,CAWMGQETQYF,TGTGCCTGGATGGGGCAAGAGACCCAGTACTTC
few,TRBJ1-6,TRBV12-3/TRBV12-4,-,CASSFQGSYNSPLHF,TGTGCCAGCAGTTTCCAGGGGTCCTATAATTCACCCCTCCACTTT
-,TRBJ2-1,TRBV12-3/TRBV12-4,-,CATSPGFDYNEQFF,TGTGCCACCTCCCCAGGGTTCGACTACAATGAGCAGTTCTTC
-,TRBJ2-1,TRBV7-9,TRBD2,CASSPGRGITYNEQFF,TGTGCCAGCAGCCCGGGGCGGGGGATAACCTACAATGAGCAGTTCTTC
-,TRBJ2-5,TRBV4-1,TRBD2,CASSQEGAGEETQYF,TGCGCCAGCAGCCAAGAAGGCGCGGGGGAAGAGACCCAGTACTTC
few,TRBJ1-1,TRBV12-3/TRBV12-4,-,CASSFGENTEAFF,TGTGCCAGCAGTTTCGGGGAGAACACTGAAGCTTTCTTT
-,TRBJ2-3,TRBV7-2,-,CASSFYGDTQYF,TGTGCCAGCAGCTTTTATGGAGATACGCAGTATTTT
many,TRBJ1-1,TRBV3-1,-,CASSQGRGRILSTEAFF,TGTGCCAGCAGCCAAGGGAGGGGCAGGATATTGAGCACTGAAGCTTTCTTT
few,TRBJ1-1,TRBV6-6,TRBD1,CASSYRDRATEAFF,TGTGCCAGCAGTTACCGGGACAGAGCGACTGAAGCTTTCTTT
many,TRBJ1-5,TRBV2,-,CASRRLQPQHF,TGTGCCAGCCGCCGGTTACAGCCCCAGCATTTT
many,TRBJ1-1,TRBV29-1,TRBD1,CSVSDRETEAFF,TGCAGCGTTTCTGACAGGGAGACTGAAGCTTTCTTT
many,TRBJ2-7,TRBV11-2,-,CASSLAGVPSYEQYF,TGTGCCAGCAGCTTAGCGGGGGTACCTTCCTACGAGCAGTACTTC
many,TRBJ1-5,TRBV5-1,-,CASSLSGPDQPQHF,TGCGCCAGCAGCTTGTCGGGGCCCGATCAGCCCCAGCATTTT
-,TRBJ2-3,TRBV9,TRBD2,CASSVALGGGAQDTQYF,TGTGCCAGCAGCGTAGCTCTTGGCGGGGGGGCTCAGGATACGCAGTATTTT
-,TRBJ2-3,TRBV5-1,TRBD2,CASSLELAGGTDTQYF,TGCGCCAGCAGCTTGGAACTAGCGGGTGGCACAGATACGCAGTATTTT
many,TRBJ2-2,TRBV4-2,-,CASSQDTARPGELFF,TGTGCCAGCAGCCAAGATACGGCCCGCCCCGGGGAGCTGTTTTTT
-,TRBJ2-7,TRBV10-3,-,CAISPRAEEQYF,TGTGCCATCTCGCCCAGGGCAGAAGAGCAGTACTTC
many,TRBJ2-3,TRBV10-2,-,CASSPLMTRSTDTQYF,TGCGCCAGCAGTCCCTTAATGACTCGCAGCACAGATACGCAGTATTTT
few,TRBJ1-4,TRBV27,-,CASSPAVNEKLFF,TGTGCCAGCAGTCCCGCAGTTAATGAAAAACTGTTTTTT
many,TRBJ2-1,TRBV29-1,-,CSVEELSYNEQFF,TGCAGCGTTGAGGAGTTGAGTTACAATGAGCAGTTCTTC